A selection of T cell receptor beta chains follows, all from one sample in a study of blood T cell repertoires in COVID-19. Method: immunoSEQ multiplex PCR; TCRdb's copy keeps in-frame clones and lacks some. The table shows about 70,000 clones, with roughly 80% occurring only once. The sample comprised peripheral blood. The receptors here all came from a woman in her 70s with acute or convalescent COVID-19. Both conserved end residues are part of each CDR3. D genes are given only for firm matches. Size tells how often a clone was seen (once, few, many) or the class of an expanded clone, and some rows leave it out.

j_gene | v_gene | d_gene | abundance | CDR3aa | CDR3nt
TRBJ1-1 | TRBV7-2 | TRBD1 | . | CASSFQGGTEAFF | TGTGCCAGCAGCTTCCAGGGGGGAACTGAAGCTTTCTTT
TRBJ1-5 | TRBV3-1/TRBV3-2 | . | . | CASSQDGRNWQPQHF | TGTGCCAGCAGCCAAGATGGCCGCAATTGGCAGCCCCAGCATTTT
TRBJ2-3 | TRBV12-3/TRBV12-4 | TRBD2 | . | CASGLGLAGPQYF | TGTGCCAGTGGTCTGGGACTAGCGGGCCCGCAGTATTTT
TRBJ1-2 | TRBV12-3/TRBV12-4 | TRBD1 | few | CASRPGQGEFTF | TGTGCCAGCAGACCGGGACAGGGGGAGTTCACCTTC
TRBJ1-2 | TRBV30 | TRBD1 | . | CAWSSSDRVYYGYTF | TGTGCCTGGAGTTCCTCCGACAGGGTATACTATGGCTACACCTTC
TRBJ2-3 | TRBV3-1/TRBV3-2 | . | . | CASSQSSGNVRQYF | TGTGCCAGCAGCCAGAGCTCGGGTAACGTGAGGCAGTATTTT
TRBJ2-7 | TRBV27 | TRBD1 | once | CASRTDRGEGVFYEQYF | TGTGCCAGCAGAACAGACAGGGGCGAGGGGGTTTTTTACGAGCAGTACTTC
TRBJ2-7 | TRBV6-5 | TRBD1 | . | CASNPGTGAYEQYF | TGTGCCAGCAATCCCGGGACAGGGGCCTACGAGCAGTACTTC
TRBJ2-3 | TRBV30 | . | . | CAWSHYRARTDTQYF | TGTGCCTGGAGTCACTACAGGGCTCGCACAGATACGCAGTATTTT
TRBJ2-2 | TRBV12-3/TRBV12-4 | . | . | CASSQSKGELFF | TGTGCCAGCAGCCAATCCAAAGGGGAGCTGTTTTTT
TRBJ2-2 | TRBV2 | TRBD1 | . | CASISGQGPTGELFF | TGTGCCAGCATATCCGGACAGGGTCCCACCGGGGAGCTGTTTTTT
TRBJ1-4 | TRBV4-3 | . | few | CASSQVRQTTNEKLFF | TGCGCCAGCAGCCAGGTTAGACAGACAACTAATGAAAAACTGTTTTTT
TRBJ2-7 | TRBV6-5 | TRBD2 | once | CASIEREGNYEQYF | TGTGCCAGCATCGAAAGGGAGGGTAATTACGAGCAGTACTTC
TRBJ2-1 | TRBV6-5 | . | . | CASSNHNEQFF | TGTGCCAGCTCTAATCACAATGAGCAGTTCTTC
TRBJ1-4 | TRBV5-6 | TRBD1 | many | CASSLGGQGRLFF | TGTGCCAGCAGCTTGGGGGGACAGGGAAGACTGTTTTTT
TRBJ1-3 | TRBV19 | . | . | CASTTAGTIYF | TGTGCCAGTACGACGGCCGGGACCATATATTTT
TRBJ1-3 | TRBV2 | . | . | CASSIGGSGNTIYF | TGTGCCAGCAGTATCGGAGGATCTGGAAACACCATATATTTT
TRBJ1-2 | TRBV24-1 | . | medium-sized | CATSDRANYGYTF | TGTGCCACCAGTGACCGGGCTAACTATGGCTACACCTTC
TRBJ2-2 | TRBV5-8 | . | . | CASSYGGGGRRTGELFF | TGTGCCAGCAGCTACGGAGGGGGCGGGAGGCGCACCGGGGAGCTGTTTTTT
TRBJ2-7 | TRBV3-1/TRBV3-2 | TRBD1 | . | CASSLKGGNEQYF | TGTGCCAGCAGCCTAAAAGGGGGCAACGAGCAGTACTTC
TRBJ2-7 | TRBV5-4 | TRBD1 | . | CASSRAGGEQYF | TGTGCCAGCAGCCGGGCAGGGGGTGAGCAGTACTTC
TRBJ2-2 | TRBV2 | TRBD1 | . | CASSGGQGAGNTGELFF | TGTGCCAGCAGTGGTGGTCAGGGGGCGGGGAACACCGGGGAGCTGTTTTTT
TRBJ2-5 | TRBV19 | TRBD1 | . | CASSMGTGEQETQYF | TGTGCCAGTAGTATGGGGACAGGGGAACAAGAGACCCAGTACTTC
TRBJ2-3 | TRBV18 | . | . | CASSPSVTDTQYF | TGTGCCAGCTCACCATCCGTAACAGATACGCAGTATTTT